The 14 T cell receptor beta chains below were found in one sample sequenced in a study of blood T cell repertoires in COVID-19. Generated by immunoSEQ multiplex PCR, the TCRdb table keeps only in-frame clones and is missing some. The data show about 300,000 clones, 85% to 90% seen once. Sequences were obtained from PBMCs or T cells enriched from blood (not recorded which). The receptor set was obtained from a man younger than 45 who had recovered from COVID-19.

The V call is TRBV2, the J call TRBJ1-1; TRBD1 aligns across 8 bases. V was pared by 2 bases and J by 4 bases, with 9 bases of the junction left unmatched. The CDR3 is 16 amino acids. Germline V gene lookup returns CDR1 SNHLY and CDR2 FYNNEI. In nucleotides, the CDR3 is TGTGCCAGCAGTGAACGGCAGGGGGCGCTTGGCACTGAAGCTTTCTTT. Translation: CASSERQGALGTEAFF.

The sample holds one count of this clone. The CDR3: CASSTFLEQFF. The CDR3 bases are TGTGCCAGCAGCACGTTCCTAGAGCAGTTCTTC. The V gene is TRBV28, the J gene TRBJ2-1; D is ambiguous. V gave up 6 bases and J gave up 10 bases, with 10 bases separating them. The CDR3 has 11 residues. In germline, CDR1 is MDHEN, CDR2 SYDVKM.

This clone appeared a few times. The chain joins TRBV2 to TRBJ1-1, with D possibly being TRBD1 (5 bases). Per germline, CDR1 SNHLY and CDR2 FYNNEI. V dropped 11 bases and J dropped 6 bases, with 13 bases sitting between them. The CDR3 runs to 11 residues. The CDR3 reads CASGVWSEAFF. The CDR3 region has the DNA TGTGCCTCGGGGGTTTGGTCTGAAGCTTTCTTT.

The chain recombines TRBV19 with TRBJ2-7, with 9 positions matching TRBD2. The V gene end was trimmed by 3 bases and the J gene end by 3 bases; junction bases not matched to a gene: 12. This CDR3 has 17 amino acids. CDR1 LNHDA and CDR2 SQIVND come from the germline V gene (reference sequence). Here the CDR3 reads CASSISSLAGANYEQYF. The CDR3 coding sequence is TGTGCCAGTAGTATTTCGTCGTTAGCGGGAGCCAACTACGAGCAGTACTTC.

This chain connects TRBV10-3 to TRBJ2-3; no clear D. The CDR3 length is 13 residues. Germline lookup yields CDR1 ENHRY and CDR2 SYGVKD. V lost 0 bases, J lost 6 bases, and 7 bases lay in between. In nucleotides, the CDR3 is TGTGCCATCAGTGAGTCGGCCAGGGATACGCAGTATTTT. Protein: CAISESARDTQYF.

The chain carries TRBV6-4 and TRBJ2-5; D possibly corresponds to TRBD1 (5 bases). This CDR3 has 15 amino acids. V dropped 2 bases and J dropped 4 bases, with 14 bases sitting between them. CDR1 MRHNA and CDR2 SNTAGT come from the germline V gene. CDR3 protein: CASSDETRELETQYF. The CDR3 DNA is TGTGCCAGCAGTGACGAAACCAGGGAATTAGAGACCCAGTACTTC.

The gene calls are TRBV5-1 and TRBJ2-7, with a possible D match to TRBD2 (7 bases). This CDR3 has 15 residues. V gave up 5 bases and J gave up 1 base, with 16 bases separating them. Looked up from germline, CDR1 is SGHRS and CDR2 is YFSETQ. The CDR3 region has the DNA TGCGCCAGCAGGGCCAGCGGGACATCGTCCTACGAGCAGTACTTC. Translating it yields CASRASGTSSYEQYF.

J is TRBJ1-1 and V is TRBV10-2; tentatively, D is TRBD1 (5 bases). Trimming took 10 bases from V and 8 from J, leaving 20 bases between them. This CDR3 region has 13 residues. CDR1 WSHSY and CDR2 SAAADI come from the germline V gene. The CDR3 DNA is TGCGCCACCCGGCGGGGGGGTTCAACAGAAGCTTTCTTT. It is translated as CATRRGGSTEAFF.

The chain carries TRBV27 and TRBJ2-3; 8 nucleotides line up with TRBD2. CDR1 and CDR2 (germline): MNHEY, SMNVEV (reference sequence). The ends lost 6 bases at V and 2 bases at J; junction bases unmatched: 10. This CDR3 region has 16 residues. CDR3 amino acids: CASSPVLAGLTDTQYF. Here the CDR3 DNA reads TGTGCCAGCAGCCCAGTTTTAGCGGGGCTCACAGATACGCAGTATTTT.

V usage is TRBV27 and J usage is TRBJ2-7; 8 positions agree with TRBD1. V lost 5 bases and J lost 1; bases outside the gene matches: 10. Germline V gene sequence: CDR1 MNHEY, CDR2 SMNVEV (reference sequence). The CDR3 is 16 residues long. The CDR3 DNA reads TGTGCCAGCAGTGGCAGGGACAGGTACATTTCCTACGAGCAGTACTTC. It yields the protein CASSGRDRYISYEQYF.

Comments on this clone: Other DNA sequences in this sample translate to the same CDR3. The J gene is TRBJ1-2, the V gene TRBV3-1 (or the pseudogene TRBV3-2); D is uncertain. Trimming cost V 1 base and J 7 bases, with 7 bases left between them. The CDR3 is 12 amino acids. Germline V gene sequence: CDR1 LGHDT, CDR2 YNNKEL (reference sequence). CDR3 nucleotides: TGTGCCAGCAGCCAAGGCGAGGGTGGCTACACCTTC. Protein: CASSQGEGGYTF.

As DNA, the CDR3 is TGTGCCAGCAGTGAAAACTTCGATGAAAAACTGTTTTTT. Its protein is CASSENFDEKLFF. This chain links TRBV6-1 with TRBJ1-4, with D unclear. From germline, CDR1 is MNHNS and CDR2 SASEGT. There are 13 residues in the CDR3. The V and J ends lost 2 bases and 6 bases respectively, with 7 bases between them.

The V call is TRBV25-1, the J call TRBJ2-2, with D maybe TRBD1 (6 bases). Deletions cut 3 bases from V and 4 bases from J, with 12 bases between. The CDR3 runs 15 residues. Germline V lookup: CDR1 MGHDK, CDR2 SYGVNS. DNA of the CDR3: TGTGCCAGCAGTGAGACGACAGGAGCCACCGGGGAGCTGTTTTTT. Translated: CASSETTGATGELFF.

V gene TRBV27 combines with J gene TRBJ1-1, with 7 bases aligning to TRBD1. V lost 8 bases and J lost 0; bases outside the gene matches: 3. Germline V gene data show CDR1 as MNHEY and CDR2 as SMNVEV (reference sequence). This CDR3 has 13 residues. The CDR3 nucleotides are TGTGCCAGCTCCGGGACAGTGAACACTGAAGCTTTCTTT. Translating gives CASSGTVNTEAFF.